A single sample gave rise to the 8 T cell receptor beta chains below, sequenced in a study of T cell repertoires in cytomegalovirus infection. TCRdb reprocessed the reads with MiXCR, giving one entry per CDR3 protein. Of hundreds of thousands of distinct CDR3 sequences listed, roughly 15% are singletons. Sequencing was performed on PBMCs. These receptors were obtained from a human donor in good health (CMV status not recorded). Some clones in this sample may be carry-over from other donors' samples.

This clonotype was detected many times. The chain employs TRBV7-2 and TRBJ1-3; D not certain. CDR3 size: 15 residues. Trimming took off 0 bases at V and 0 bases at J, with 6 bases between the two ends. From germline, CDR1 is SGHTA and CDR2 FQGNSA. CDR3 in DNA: TGTGCCAGCAGCTTAGCGGGCGGCTCTGGAAACACCATATATTTT. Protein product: CASSLAGGSGNTIYF.

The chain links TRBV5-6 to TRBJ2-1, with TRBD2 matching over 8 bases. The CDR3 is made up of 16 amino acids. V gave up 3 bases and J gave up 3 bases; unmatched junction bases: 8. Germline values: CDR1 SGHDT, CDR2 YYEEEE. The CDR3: CASSSEGTRGYNEQFF. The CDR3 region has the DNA TGTGCCAGCAGCTCGGAGGGGACTAGGGGCTACAATGAGCAGTTCTTC. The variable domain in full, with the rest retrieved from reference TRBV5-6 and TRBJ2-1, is DAGVTQSPTHLIKTRGQQVTLRCSPKSGHDTVSWYQQALGQGPQFIFQYYEEEERQRGNFPDRFSGHQFPNYSSELNVNALLLGDSALYLCASSSEGTRGYNEQFFGPGTRLTVL.

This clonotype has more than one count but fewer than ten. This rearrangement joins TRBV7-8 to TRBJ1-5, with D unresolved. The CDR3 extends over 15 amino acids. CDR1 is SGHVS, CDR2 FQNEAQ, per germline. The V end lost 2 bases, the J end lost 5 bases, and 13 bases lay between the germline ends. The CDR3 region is CASSLLSDGDQPQHF. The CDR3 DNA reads TGTGCCAGCAGCTTACTATCGGACGGGGATCAGCCCCAGCATTTT.

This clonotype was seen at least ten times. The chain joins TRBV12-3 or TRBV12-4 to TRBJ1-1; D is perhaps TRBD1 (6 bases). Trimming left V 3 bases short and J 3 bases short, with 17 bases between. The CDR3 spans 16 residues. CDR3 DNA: TGTGCCAGCAGTTTCACCCCACAGGGTTTGGACACTGAAGCTTTCTTT. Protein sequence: CASSFTPQGLDTEAFF.

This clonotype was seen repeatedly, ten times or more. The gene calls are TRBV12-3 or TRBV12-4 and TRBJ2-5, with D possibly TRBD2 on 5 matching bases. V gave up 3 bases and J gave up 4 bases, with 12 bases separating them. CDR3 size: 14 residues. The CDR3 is CASSFGRGRETQYF. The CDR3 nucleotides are TGTGCCAGCAGTTTCGGAAGAGGGAGAGAGACCCAGTACTTC.

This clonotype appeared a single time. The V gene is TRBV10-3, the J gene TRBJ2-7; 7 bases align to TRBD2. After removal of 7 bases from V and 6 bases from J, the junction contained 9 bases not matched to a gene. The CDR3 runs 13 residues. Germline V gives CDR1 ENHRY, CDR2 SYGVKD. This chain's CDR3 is CAIMAGEGGEQYF. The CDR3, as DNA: TGTGCCATCATGGCCGGGGAGGGAGGCGAGCAGTACTTC.

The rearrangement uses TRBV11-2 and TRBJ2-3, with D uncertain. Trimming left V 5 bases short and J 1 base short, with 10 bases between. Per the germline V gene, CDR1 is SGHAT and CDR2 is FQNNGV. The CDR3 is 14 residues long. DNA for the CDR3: TGTGCCAGCAGCCCTCTAATAGGCACAGATACGCAGTATTTT. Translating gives CASSPLIGTDTQYF.

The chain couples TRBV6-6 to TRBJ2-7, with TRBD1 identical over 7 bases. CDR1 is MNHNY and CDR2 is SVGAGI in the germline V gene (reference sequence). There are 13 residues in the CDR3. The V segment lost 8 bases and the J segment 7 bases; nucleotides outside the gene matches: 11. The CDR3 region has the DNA TGTGCCAGCGGGACAGACACCTACGGGGAGCAGTACTTC. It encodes CASGTDTYGEQYF.